Listed here are 23 T cell receptor beta chains from one sample, sequenced in a study of beta chain features in type 1 diabetes. What was sequenced were expressed TCRB transcripts, since all of the isolated RNA had been reverse transcribed. Some clones are missing from TCRdb's copy, which holds only in-frame ones; the method was immunoSEQ multiplex PCR. The sample includes hundreds of thousands of clones, around 15% seen only once; the top ten take about 6.7%. Sequencing was carried out using central memory CD4+ T cells from blood. These receptors originate from a man aged 30 to 45 in good health.

This clone was seen a handful of times. CDR3: CASSEGRYEQYF. Written as DNA, the CDR3 is TGTGCCAGCAGTGAAGGGAGATACGAGCAGTACTTC. J is TRBJ2-7 and V is TRBV2; no definite D call. The CDR3 runs 12 residues. V was pared by 1 base and J by 4 bases, with 5 bases between. CDR1 is SNHLY and CDR2 is FYNNEI in the germline V gene.

The V call is TRBV2, the J call TRBJ1-2, with 10 bases matching TRBD1. The CDR3 has 14 residues. Per germline, CDR1 SNHLY and CDR2 FYNNEI. V was clipped by 5 bases and J by 4 bases; unmatched bases: 4. The CDR3: CASSNGQGGYGYTF. The CDR3 DNA follows: TGTGCCAGCAGTAACGGACAGGGGGGCTATGGCTACACCTTC.

The gene calls are TRBV7-2 and TRBJ2-7, with 7 nucleotides matching TRBD2. Losses at the gene ends were 1 base for V and 4 bases for J; bases not matched to a gene: 1. This CDR3 contains 13 residues. CDR1 and CDR2 (germline): SGHTA, FQGNSA. CDR3 loop: CASSLDGGYEQYF. In nucleotides, the CDR3 is TGTGCCAGCAGCTTAGACGGGGGGTACGAGCAGTACTTC.

The chain carries TRBV21-1 and TRBJ2-7. TRBV21-1 is deemed a pseudogene. The CDR3 runs 12 residues. The CDR3 sequence is CATTRGSYEQYF. In DNA form, the CDR3 reads TGTGCCACCACGAGGGGTAGCTACGAGCAGTACTTC.

The V call is TRBV19, the J call TRBJ1-2; 9 nucleotides line up with TRBD1. From germline, CDR1 is LNHDA and CDR2 SQIVND (reference sequence). The V and J ends lost 10 bases and 7 bases, in that order; junction bases with no gene match: 16. CDR3 length equals 15 residues. The CDR3 nucleotides read TGTGCCACCCTCGGGGGCCCCACAGGGGGCGGTGGCTACACCTTC. This gives the protein CATLGGPTGGGGYTF. The full variable domain, in which reference TRBV19 and TRBJ1-2 provide the parts outside the CDR3, is DGGITQSPKYLFRKEGQNVTLSCEQNLNHDAMYWYRQDPGQGLRLIYYSQIVNDFQKGDIAEGYSVSREKKESFPLTVTSAQKNPTAFYLCATLGGPTGGGGYTFGSGTRLTVV.

This clone came up a few times. The chain has TRBV5-6 and TRBJ2-7, with 13 bases that match TRBD2. CDR1 is SGHDT, CDR2 YYEEEE, per germline. V shed 1 base, J shed 4 bases, and the junction held 8 bases outside the gene matches. The CDR3 extends over 17 amino acids. CDR3 DNA: TGTGCCAGCAGCTTGACTTCCTGGACTAGCGGGGGATACGAGCAGTACTTC. This translates into CASSLTSWTSGGYEQYF.

This chain joins TRBV7-2 and TRBJ1-5; D gene uncertain. CDR1 is SGHTA and CDR2 is FQGNSA in the germline V gene. The CDR3 is 13 amino acids. Trimming removed 5 bases at V and 4 bases at J, with 9 bases between. CDR3 DNA: TGTGCCAGCAGCGCCAGAGCGAATCAGCCCCAGCATTTT. Translating it yields CASSARANQPQHF.

At least ten counts were recorded for this clone. The sample carries other DNA sequences with the same CDR3. The V and J genes are TRBV13 and TRBJ2-6, with D tentatively TRBD2 (6 bases). Germline lookup yields CDR1 PRHDT and CDR2 FYEKMQ (reference sequence). Between the trimmed V and J ends, which lost 5 bases and 4 bases, there was a span of 15 bases. The CDR3 totals 16 residues. In DNA form, the CDR3 reads TGTGCCAGCAGCCCCGTTCGGGGACTCGGGGCCAACGTCCTGACTTTC. This gives the protein CASSPVRGLGANVLTF.

In its sample, this clone was seen many times. The chain joins TRBV28 to TRBJ2-5; 7 bases match TRBD2. This CDR3 comprises 18 residues. The germline V gene encodes CDR1 MDHEN and CDR2 SYDVKM. With V trimmed by 10 bases and J by 1 base, 21 bases remained unmatched. The CDR3: CATRRVNFAGAIQETQYF. In DNA, the CDR3 is TGTGCCACCCGCCGAGTGAACTTTGCGGGAGCGATCCAAGAGACCCAGTACTTC.

Only a few counts were recorded for this clone. V gene TRBV6-6 combines with J gene TRBJ1-1; D is possibly TRBD1 (6 bases). With 2 bases removed from V and 1 base from J, the gap between germline ends came to 8 bases. Germline CDR1 MNHNY, CDR2 SVGAGI (reference sequence). The CDR3 is made up of 14 amino acids. CDR3 sequence (DNA): TGTGCCAGCAGTTACCGGGGGCCGAACACTGAAGCTTTCTTT. Translating it yields CASSYRGPNTEAFF.

This chain links TRBV5-1 with TRBJ2-3; the D is unclear. This CDR3 is built from 14 residues. From germline, CDR1 is SGHRS and CDR2 YFSETQ. V lost 1 base and J lost 2, with 8 bases in between. CDR3 in DNA: TGCGCCAGCAGCTTGAAACAGAACACAGATACGCAGTATTTT. Protein: CASSLKQNTDTQYF.

In this sample, this clone turned up a few times. In DNA form, the CDR3 reads TGTGCCAGCAGACTCGGACAGGGGGCGAACCGCACAGATACGCAGTATTTT. It encodes CASRLGQGANRTDTQYF. This sequence joins TRBV5-6 and TRBJ2-3; 11 bases are shared with TRBD1. The J segment lost 1 base and the V segment lost 5 bases, leaving 9 bases of the junction unmatched. Germline CDR1 SGHDT, CDR2 YYEEEE. The CDR3 covers 17 residues.

There are a few counts of this clone. This chain joins TRBV5-1 and TRBJ2-4, with D perhaps being TRBD1 or TRBD2 (5 bases each). The CDR3 runs to 14 residues. V was trimmed by 2 bases and J by 2 bases, leaving 8 bases between them. Germline CDR1 SGHRS, CDR2 YFSETQ. CDR3 coding DNA: TGCGCCAGCAGCTTTGGGGGTTCCAAAAACATTCAGTACTTC. Translated: CASSFGGSKNIQYF.

This clone was seen a few times. The rearrangement links TRBV11-2 to TRBJ2-2; D unclear. Germline V gives CDR1 SGHAT, CDR2 FQNNGV. V gave up 1 base and J gave up 2 bases, with 11 bases separating them. The CDR3 totals 16 residues. CDR3 DNA sequence: TGTGCCAGCAGCTTAGTTCCAGCGTCAAACACCGGGGAGCTGTTTTTT. Its translation: CASSLVPASNTGELFF.

This clone was seen many times. CDR3 in DNA: TGTGCCAGCAGGACCCGGGAGACGTCCTACAATGAGCAGTTCTTC. Translated: CASRTRETSYNEQFF. This chain joins TRBV7-8 and TRBJ2-1; TRBD2 is a possible D gene (6 bases). The CDR3 extends over 15 amino acids. The V end lost 6 bases, the J end lost 1 base, and 13 bases lay between the germline ends. Germline V gene lookup returns CDR1 SGHVS and CDR2 FQNEAQ. Drawing the rest from reference TRBV7-8 and TRBJ2-1, the complete variable domain is GAGVSQSPRYKVAKRGQDVALRCDPISGHVSLFWYQQALGQGPEFLTYFQNEAQLDKSGLPSDRFFAERPEGSVSTLKIQRTQQEDSAVYLCASRTRETSYNEQFFGPGTRLTVL.

This chain joins TRBV5-1 and TRBJ2-5; perhaps TRBD2 as D (6 bases). This CDR3 is built from 13 residues. V lost 1 base, J lost 4 bases, and 8 bases lay in between. CDR1 is SGHRS, CDR2 YFSETQ, per germline. The CDR3 nucleotides are TGCGCCAGCAGCTTGATGGGAGGAGAGACCCAGTACTTC. Protein sequence: CASSLMGGETQYF.

This clone was found a few times. The chain recombines TRBV11-2 with TRBJ2-5; TRBD2 might be the D (6 bases). This CDR3 comprises 14 residues. V was clipped by 3 bases and J by 1 base, with 9 bases between them. CDR1 SGHAT and CDR2 FQNNGV come from the germline V gene. The CDR3 coding sequence is TGTGCCAGCAGCTTTGGAGGGTTCCAAGAGACCCAGTACTTC. The encoded protein is CASSFGGFQETQYF.

The rearrangement uses TRBV7-2 and TRBJ2-2; TRBD2 aligns across 8 bases. CDR3 length: 16 residues. In germline, CDR1 is SGHTA, CDR2 FQGNSA. The junction had 7 bases not matched to a gene; V was cut back by 7 bases and J by 0 bases. CDR3 sequence reads: CASKDQGLANTGELFF. CDR3 coding DNA: TGTGCCAGCAAAGACCAGGGACTAGCGAACACCGGGGAGCTGTTTTTT.

This clone was found many times. The chain links TRBV19 to TRBJ1-1; the D is unclear. V was shortened by 1 base and J by 1 base, with 10 bases between the two germline ends. The CDR3 is made up of 15 amino acids. Germline V CDR1 and CDR2: LNHDA, SQIVND (reference sequence). The CDR3 reads CASSIVPVENTEAFF. The CDR3 DNA is TGTGCCAGTAGTATAGTACCGGTGGAGAACACTGAAGCTTTCTTT.

This clone was observed a few times. Given a far larger clone just one base away, this is likely a sequencing read error. Other nucleotide sequences in the sample specify the same CDR3. The chain recombines TRBV5-4 with TRBJ1-2, with 7 bases aligning to TRBD1. The CDR3 is made up of 14 amino acids. V shed 4 bases, J shed 2 bases, and the junction held 5 bases outside the gene matches. Germline CDR1 reads SGHNT; CDR2 reads YYREEE (reference sequence). For the CDR3, the DNA is TGTGCCAGCAGCCAGATGACAGGGAACTATGGCTACACCTTC. Residues: CASSQMTGNYGYTF.

This clone was counted at least ten times. With a much larger clone just one base away, this may be a read error. Distinct nucleotide sequences in the sample also encode this CDR3. This chain uses TRBV7-9 with TRBJ2-3; D is ambiguous. The CDR3 runs to 12 residues. V was cut by 4 bases and J by 2 bases, with 4 bases left in between. In germline, CDR1 is SEHNR, CDR2 FQNEAQ (reference sequence). The CDR3 sequence is CASSSNTDTQYF. CDR3 DNA: TGTGCCAGCAGCTCGAACACAGATACGCAGTATTTT. The whole variable domain, remainder taken from reference TRBV7-9 and TRBJ2-3, is DTGVSQNPRHKITKRGQNVTFRCDPISEHNRLYWYRQTLGQGPEFLTYFQNEAQLEKSRLLSDRFSAERPKGSFSTLEIQRTEQGDSAMYLCASSSNTDTQYFGPGTRLTVL.

The rearrangement uses TRBV9 and TRBJ1-5; maybe TRBD1 (5 bases). The CDR3 covers 13 residues. Germline V gene sequence: CDR1 SGDLS, CDR2 YYNGEE. V lost 3 bases and J 7 bases, leaving 11 bases between the germline ends. CDR3 residues: CASSAGDWQPQHF. The CDR3 DNA reads as TGTGCCAGCAGCGCGGGGGACTGGCAGCCCCAGCATTTT.

This clone was seen a handful of times. This chain connects TRBV4-2 to TRBJ2-3, with unresolved D. Trimming left V 1 base short and J 6 bases short, with 14 bases between. The CDR3 runs 15 residues. Per the germline V gene, CDR1 is LGHNA and CDR2 is YNFKEQ. The CDR3 region has the DNA TGTGCCAGCAGCCAAGGTGATTCTGGTCTTGATACGCAGTATTTT. This gives the protein CASSQGDSGLDTQYF.